The entry that follows covers one T cell receptor (beta chain) sequence. This specimen comes from a study of blood T cell repertoires in COVID-19. Overall study: Samples taken during acute and convalescent COVID-19 were collected in the United States, Italy and Spain. T cells, B-cell-depleted T cells, or PBMCs supplied cDNA or gDNA.

Per the original data handling: It was from reference gene primer amplification that nucleated cell counts were estimated. TCRdb keeps only in-frame clones here, not all; method: immunoSEQ multiplex PCR. Clonal size and the V and J genes are those of that table, whereas D and trimming came from the DNA. The repertoire holds about 120,000 clones, with 85% to 90% as singletons. In Seattle, patients joined the study during active infection and were tracked longitudinally. Germline CDR1 reads SGHVS; CDR2 reads FQNEAQ. Between the trimmed V and J ends, which lost 6 bases and 0 bases, there was a span of 21 bases. There are 18 residues in the CDR3.

This chain joins TRBV7-8 and TRBJ1-5; D unresolved. The sequence came from a woman aged 60-75 years with COVID-19, enrolled during active disease. Sequencing was performed on peripheral blood. CDR3 bases: TGTGCCAGCAGTATAAGAGGAGGGAGGACCCGTAGCAATCAGCCCCAGCATTTT. The encoded protein is CASSIRGGRTRSNQPQHF. Full variable domain (missing parts from reference TRBV7-8 and TRBJ1-5): GAGVSQSPRYKVAKRGQDVALRCDPISGHVSLFWYQQALGQGPEFLTYFQNEAQLDKSGLPSDRFFAERPEGSVSTLKIQRTQQEDSAVYLCASSIRGGRTRSNQPQHFGDGTRLSIL.